The 4 T cell receptor beta chains in this list originate from one sample, sequenced in a study of T cell repertoires in cytomegalovirus infection. Their cognate antigens are unknown. One entry per CDR3 protein results from TCRdb running MiXCR on the reads. The table lists about 830,000 distinct CDR3 sequences, 30% to 35% of them singletons. This specimen was cultured CD8+ T cells from PBMCs, taken from culture after CMV antigen stimulation. Receptor source: a human donor in good health (CMV status not recorded). Some clones in this sample may be carry-over from other donors' samples.

This clonotype has a handful of counts. This chain links TRBV28 with TRBJ1-6; D call uncertain. CDR1 and CDR2 from the germline V gene are MDHEN and SYDVKM. The CDR3 is made up of 13 amino acids. Trimming pared 2 bases from V and 16 bases from J, leaving 15 bases between. CDR3 in amino acids: CASSLVYSGSLHF. The CDR3 nucleotides are TGTGCCAGCAGTTTAGTTTACTCGGGGTCACTCCACTTT.

This clonotype turned up a few times. The rearrangement joins TRBV4-1 to TRBJ2-3, with no clear D. This CDR3 has 13 residues. The V and J ends lost 4 bases and 6 bases respectively, with 11 bases between them. The germline gives CDR1 MGHRA, CDR2 YSYEKL. The CDR3 region has the DNA TGCGCCAGCAGCCCCTCCGTCGGGGATACGCAGTATTTT. It translates to CASSPSVGDTQYF.

This rearrangement joins TRBV4-1 to TRBJ1-1, with D possibly matching TRBD1 (6 bases). CDR3 size: 14 residues. Germline lookup yields CDR1 MGHRA and CDR2 YSYEKL. Deletions cut 0 bases from V and 11 bases from J, with 16 bases between. The CDR3 DNA follows: TGCGCCAGCAGCCAAGATCAACAGGGCCCCTGGGCTTTCTTT. It specifies CASSQDQQGPWAFF.

The table lists this clonotype with a few counts. The chain links TRBV10-3 to TRBJ1-2; 9 bases match TRBD1. The CDR3 runs to 19 residues. Losses at the gene ends were 8 bases for V and 4 bases for J; bases not matched to a gene: 23. Germline loops: CDR1 ENHRY, CDR2 SYGVKD. This CDR3 reads CAIPGGAGTGYIGSYGYTF. CDR3 bases: TGTGCCATCCCAGGGGGAGCCGGGACAGGGTACATCGGGAGCTATGGCTACACCTTC.